This TCR beta chain was captured by sequencing in a study of CD8+CD57+ T cells in acquired aplastic anemia. The germline CDR1 and CDR2 sequences are LGHDT and YNNKEL (reference sequence). J gave up 5 bases and V 4 bases, and 7 bases lay outside the gene matches. The CDR3 spans 16 residues. In its sample, this clonotype was seen many times. Genomic DNA templated the TCR beta VDJ and CDR3 profiling. MiXCR was run by TCRdb on the reads, yielding one entry per CDR3 protein. The table shows some 120,000 distinct CDR3 sequences, with about 48% occurring only once. The source material was sorted CD4+, CD8+, or CD8+CD57+ T cells (not recorded which) from PBMCs. The sequence was obtained from a human donor in good health, serving as a control. The J gene is TRBJ2-3, the V gene TRBV3-1; TRBD2 matches 12 bases. CDR3 nucleotide sequence: TGTGCCAGCAGCCGGAGGACTAGCGGGGCGGAAGATACGCAGTATTTT. It specifies CASSRRTSGAEDTQYF.